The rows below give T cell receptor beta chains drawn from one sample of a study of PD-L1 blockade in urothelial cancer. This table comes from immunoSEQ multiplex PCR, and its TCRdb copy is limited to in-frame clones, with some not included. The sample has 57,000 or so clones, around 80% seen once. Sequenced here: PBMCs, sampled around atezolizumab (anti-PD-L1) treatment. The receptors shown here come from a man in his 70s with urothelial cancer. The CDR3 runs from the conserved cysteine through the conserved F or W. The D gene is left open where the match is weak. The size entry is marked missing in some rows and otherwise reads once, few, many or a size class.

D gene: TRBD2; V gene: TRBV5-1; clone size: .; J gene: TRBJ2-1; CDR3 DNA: TGCGCCAGCAGCTCGACGGGGGGGGTAAATTCTGAGCAGTTCTTC; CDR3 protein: CASSSTGGVNSEQFF
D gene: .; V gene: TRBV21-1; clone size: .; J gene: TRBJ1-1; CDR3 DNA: TGTGCCAGCAGCAAAGCGGCGACAGAGTCGAACACTGAAGCTTTCTTT; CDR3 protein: CASSKAATESNTEAFF
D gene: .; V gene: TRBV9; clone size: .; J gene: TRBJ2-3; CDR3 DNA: TGTGCCAGCAGCGTAGATTGGGGCGCAGATACGCAGTATTTT; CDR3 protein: CASSVDWGADTQYF
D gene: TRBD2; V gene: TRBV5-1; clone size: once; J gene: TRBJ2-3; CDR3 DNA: TGCGCCAGCAGCTTGCTGGACGGGGGGGGGACAGATACGCAGTATTTT; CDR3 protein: CASSLLDGGGTDTQYF
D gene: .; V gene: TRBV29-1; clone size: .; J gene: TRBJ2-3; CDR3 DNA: TGCAGCTCATGGGACGGGGGAGATACGCAGTATTTT; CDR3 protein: CSSWDGGDTQYF
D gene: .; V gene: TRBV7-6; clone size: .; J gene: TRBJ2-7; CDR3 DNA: TGTGCCAGCAGCTTAAGGGGGGGGCTCTCCTCCGAGCAGTACTTC; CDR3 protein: CASSLRGGLSSEQYF
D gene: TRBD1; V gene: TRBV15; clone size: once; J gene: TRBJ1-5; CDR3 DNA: TGTGCCACCAGCCAGAGACCGAACAGGGGAGCCCAGCCCCAGCATTTT; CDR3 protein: CATSQRPNRGAQPQHF
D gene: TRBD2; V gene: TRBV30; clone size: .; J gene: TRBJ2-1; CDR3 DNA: TGTGCCTGGTCGGGGCGGCCTAGCGGGAGGGACAATGAGCAGTTCTTC; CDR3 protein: CAWSGRPSGRDNEQFF
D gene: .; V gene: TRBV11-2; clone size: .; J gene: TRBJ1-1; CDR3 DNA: TGTGCCAGCAGCTCCCCAAGGACAGCCAACACTGAAGCTTTCTTT; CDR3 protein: CASSSPRTANTEAFF
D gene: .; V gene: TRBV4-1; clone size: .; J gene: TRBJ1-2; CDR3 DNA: TGCGCCAGCAGCCAAGAGGGACTATGGGGCTACACCTTC; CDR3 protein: CASSQEGLWGYTF